The 25 T cell receptor beta chains reported below all come from one sample, sequenced in a study of T cell responses to AZD1222 COVID-19 vaccine. Here immunoSEQ multiplex PCR was the method, and the copy in TCRdb shows in-frame clones only, minus some. The data show 55,000 to 65,000 clones, 65% to 90% seen once. The material was peripheral blood, obtained on day 0 of AZD1222 vaccination. These receptors all come from an adult in good health.

V gene TRBV6-5 combines with J gene TRBJ2-3; TRBD2 agrees at 9 bases. This CDR3 comprises 12 residues. V dropped 7 bases and J dropped 4; count of bases not matched to a gene: 0. Germline V CDR1 and CDR2: MNHEY, SVGAGI. The CDR3 here is CASTSGADTQYF. In DNA form, the CDR3 reads TGTGCCAGCACTAGCGGGGCAGATACGCAGTATTTT.

The chain employs TRBV2 and TRBJ2-1; 8 positions match TRBD2. Trimming cost V 7 bases and J 7 bases; bases outside gene matches: 15. The germline CDR1 and CDR2 sequences are SNHLY and FYNNEI. The CDR3 is 16 amino acids. CDR3 in DNA: TGTGCCAGCACTCTTCCCCCGGGGGGGTCGCGAAATGAGCAGTTCTTC. Encoded protein: CASTLPPGGSRNEQFF.

The rearrangement links TRBV7-2 to TRBJ1-2; TRBD1 aligns across 8 bases. The CDR3 sequence is 13 residues long. Germline loops: CDR1 SGHTA, CDR2 FQGNSA. Germline trimming cut 5 bases from V and 5 bases from J; bases unmatched to any gene: 4. CDR3 coding DNA: TGTGCCAGCAGCAAGACAGGGGTGTATGGCTACACCTTC. Encoded protein: CASSKTGVYGYTF. Combining the CDR3 with reference TRBV7-2 and TRBJ1-2 gives the whole variable domain GAGVSQSPSNKVTEKGKDVELRCDPISGHTALYWYRQSLGQGLEFLIYFQGNSAPDKSGLPSDRFSAERTGGSVSTLTIQRTQQEDSAVYLCASSKTGVYGYTFGSGTRLTVV.

The chain's CDR3 is CASSFLGPYEQYF. The CDR3 DNA sequence: TGTGCCAGCAGCTTCTTGGGCCCCTACGAGCAGTACTTC. The chain carries TRBV7-9 and TRBJ2-7, with D unclear. The CDR3 extends over 13 amino acids. V dropped 3 bases and J dropped 2 bases, with 8 bases sitting between them. Germline-derived CDR1 and CDR2 are SEHNR and FQNEAQ (reference sequence).

This clone is a singleton in its sample. The chain employs TRBV6-5 and TRBJ1-5; 8 bases map to TRBD1. V lost 6 bases, J lost 3 bases, and 7 bases stayed unmatched. This CDR3 comprises 15 residues. Germline assignment: CDR1 MNHEY and CDR2 SVGAGI. CDR3 sequence reads: CASSQDRVLNQPQHF. The CDR3, as DNA: TGTGCCAGCAGCCAGGACAGGGTCCTCAATCAGCCCCAGCATTTT.

The V gene is TRBV7-2, the J gene TRBJ2-3; D might be TRBD2 (6 bases). There are 16 residues in the CDR3. In germline, CDR1 is SGHTA, CDR2 FQGNSA. The germline V and J ends were trimmed by 2 bases and 2 bases, with 14 bases remaining between them. CDR3 nucleotide sequence: TGTGCCAGCAGCTTAACCGGGACTCAAGACACAGATACGCAGTATTTT. It specifies CASSLTGTQDTDTQYF.

The J gene is TRBJ2-7, the V gene TRBV5-1; D is possibly TRBD2 (6 bases). V was pared by 1 base and J by 2 bases, with 10 bases between. The CDR3 runs 14 residues. CDR1 is SGHRS, CDR2 YFSETQ, per germline. This CDR3 reads CASSLSGFAYEQYF. CDR3 DNA sequence: TGCGCCAGCAGCTTGAGCGGGTTCGCCTACGAGCAGTACTTC.

V gene TRBV7-3 combines with J gene TRBJ1-2; TRBD1 agrees at 8 bases. Unmatched junction bases numbered 5, after V lost 4 bases and J lost 10 bases. Germline V CDR1 and CDR2: SGHTA, FQGTGA. The CDR3 totals 12 residues. CDR3 in amino acids: CASSSRTGTYTF. For the CDR3, the DNA is TGTGCCAGCAGCTCCCGGACAGGGACCTACACCTTC. The variable domain in full, with the rest retrieved from reference TRBV7-3 and TRBJ1-2, is GAGVSQTPSNKVTEKGKYVELRCDPISGHTALYWYRQSLGQGPEFLIYFQGTGAADDSGLPNDRFFAVRPEGSVSTLKIQRTERGDSAVYLCASSSRTGTYTFGSGTRLTVV.

This clone has ten or more counts. The chain is built from TRBV4-1 and TRBJ2-3; 8 positions agree with TRBD1. CDR3 size: 16 residues. Germline V gene sequence: CDR1 MGHRA, CDR2 YSYEKL. V dropped 5 bases and J dropped 4; count of bases not matched to a gene: 11. Here the CDR3 reads CASSDIPGQGADTQYF. The CDR3 region has the DNA TGCGCCAGCAGCGATATTCCCGGACAGGGTGCAGATACGCAGTATTTT.

V gene TRBV10-3 combines with J gene TRBJ1-1, with a tentative D call TRBD1 (6 bases). Germline V CDR1 and CDR2: ENHRY, SYGVKD. Between the trimmed V and J ends, which lost 3 bases and 4 bases, there was a span of 15 bases. The CDR3 runs to 15 residues. The CDR3 reads CAISDARGHSTEAFF. Here the CDR3 DNA reads TGTGCCATCAGTGACGCGCGGGGGCATAGCACTGAAGCTTTCTTT.

This chain connects TRBV27 to TRBJ1-5; no clear D. Trimming cost V 4 bases and J 0 bases, with 7 bases left between them. This CDR3 is 14 amino acids long. The germline CDR1 and CDR2 sequences are MNHEY and SMNVEV (reference sequence). The CDR3 reads CASSSPYSNQPQHF. Here the CDR3 DNA reads TGTGCCAGCAGTTCTCCCTATAGCAATCAGCCCCAGCATTTT.

The CDR3 reads CASSQVPGTNTIYF. As DNA, the CDR3 is TGTGCCAGCAGCCAAGTACCAGGGACAAACACCATATATTTT. The chain recombines TRBV3-1 (or the pseudogene TRBV3-2) with TRBJ1-3, with a possible D match to TRBD1 (5 bases). The CDR3 is made up of 14 amino acids. The germline gives CDR1 LGHDT, CDR2 YNNKEL (reference sequence). V was trimmed by 1 base and J by 6 bases, leaving 10 bases between them.

The chain couples TRBV9 to TRBJ2-7; 10 bases are shared with TRBD1. Germline values: CDR1 SGDLS, CDR2 YYNGEE. The CDR3 has 16 residues. V trimming: 6 bases; J trimming: 2 bases; junction bases outside the gene matches: 11. The CDR3 DNA reads TGTGCCAGCAACCTCGACGGGACAGGGGCTACCTACGAGCAGTACTTC. Its protein product is CASNLDGTGATYEQYF. Full variable domain (outside the CDR3, taken from reference TRBV9 and TRBJ2-7): DSGVTQTPKHLITATGQRVTLRCSPRSGDLSVYWYQQSLDQGLQFLIQYYNGEERAKGNILERFSAQQFPDLHSELNLSSLELGDSALYFCASNLDGTGATYEQYFGPGTRLTVT.

The chain couples TRBV11-3 to TRBJ1-4, with a possible D match to TRBD1 (5 bases). CDR1 and CDR2 (germline): SGHNT, YENEEA. The CDR3 has 13 residues. V lost 4 bases, J lost 8 bases, and 11 bases lay in between. The CDR3 region is CASSSRDGEKLFF. The CDR3 DNA reads as TGTGCCAGCAGCTCCCGGGACGGGGAAAAACTGTTTTTT.

V gene TRBV9 combines with J gene TRBJ2-2; TRBD2 matches at 16 bases. CDR3 length equals 16 residues. Germline V CDR1 and CDR2: SGDLS, YYNGEE. V dropped 4 bases and J dropped 8; count of bases not matched to a gene: 5. CDR3 nucleotides: TGTGCCAGCAGCATGGGACTAGCGGGGGGGCGAGGGGAGCTGTTTTTT. It specifies CASSMGLAGGRGELFF.

V usage is TRBV13 and J usage is TRBJ2-1; unclear D gene. CDR1 PRHDT and CDR2 FYEKMQ come from the germline V gene (reference sequence). V dropped 1 base and J dropped 8 bases, with 15 bases sitting between them. The CDR3 is 15 residues long. CDR3 sequence (DNA): TGTGCCAGCAGCTTAGCCCCCTCCGGATTGTATGAGCAGTTCTTC. Its translation: CASSLAPSGLYEQFF.

The rearrangement links TRBV7-9 to TRBJ2-7, with D unclear. V gave up 4 bases and J gave up 3 bases, with 16 bases separating them. The CDR3 loop spans 15 amino acids. Germline loops: CDR1 SEHNR, CDR2 FQNEAQ (reference sequence). The CDR3 region is CASSSQVNRHYEQYF. Here the CDR3 DNA reads TGTGCCAGCAGCTCCCAAGTAAATAGGCACTACGAGCAGTACTTC.

This rearrangement joins TRBV25-1 to TRBJ1-1; D is undetermined. CDR3 length equals 12 residues. V lost 5 bases and J lost 4, with 8 bases in between. The V gene's germline CDR1 is MGHDK and CDR2 SYGVNS. DNA of the CDR3: TGTGCCAGCAGTATGGCAGGCACTGAAGCTTTCTTT. Its protein product is CASSMAGTEAFF.

The CDR3 nucleotides read TGTGCCAGCAGTGGACAGGGACTTAGCAATCAGCCCCAGCATTTT. Its translation is CASSGQGLSNQPQHF. The V gene is TRBV2, the J gene TRBJ1-5; 7 bases line up with TRBD1. V dropped 4 bases and J dropped 0; count of bases not matched to a gene: 3. CDR1 and CDR2 from the germline V gene are SNHLY and FYNNEI. The CDR3 covers 15 residues.

The chain has TRBV11-2 and TRBJ2-3; the D gene is possibly TRBD1 (6 bases). Looked up from germline, CDR1 is SGHAT and CDR2 is FQNNGV. The CDR3 contains 15 residues. Trimming took off 6 bases at V and 0 bases at J, with 13 bases between the two ends. Written as DNA, the CDR3 is TGTGCCAGCAGAAAGGACAGAGCTAGCACAGATACGCAGTATTTT. Residues: CASRKDRASTDTQYF.

This chain joins TRBV6-5 and TRBJ2-3; 10 nucleotides agree with TRBD1. Trimming at V came to 4 bases and at J to 4 bases, leaving 2 bases not matched to a gene. The germline gives CDR1 MNHEY, CDR2 SVGAGI. This CDR3 comprises 14 residues. The CDR3 sequence: CASSWGQGSDTQYF. CDR3 DNA sequence: TGTGCCAGCAGTTGGGGACAGGGGTCAGATACGCAGTATTTT.

In DNA form, the CDR3 reads TGTGCCAGCAGCTGGCAGAGCGGGGGGCCGGGAGCCTACGAGCAGTACTTC. This gives the protein CASSWQSGGPGAYEQYF. J is TRBJ2-7 and V is TRBV7-9, with 9 nucleotides matching TRBD2. The germline V gene has CDR1 SEHNR and CDR2 FQNEAQ (reference sequence). The V segment lost 4 bases and the J segment 2 bases; nucleotides outside the gene matches: 12. There are 17 residues in the CDR3.

The genes are TRBV3-1 (or the pseudogene TRBV3-2) and TRBJ2-5; D perhaps matches TRBD2 (6 bases). V was cut by 3 bases and J by 0 bases, with 17 bases left in between. CDR3 length: 17 residues. Germline V lookup: CDR1 LGHDT, CDR2 YNNKEL (reference sequence). The CDR3 reads CASSHLKAGTHQETQYF. The CDR3 DNA reads as TGTGCCAGCAGCCACCTAAAGGCGGGGACCCACCAAGAGACCCAGTACTTC.

The chain is built from TRBV5-4 and TRBJ2-2, with TRBD2 matching 10 bases. Germline loops: CDR1 SGHNT, CDR2 YYREEE (reference sequence). With 4 bases clipped from V and 8 bases from J, the junction kept 11 bases outside the gene matches. The CDR3 length is 16 residues. The CDR3, as DNA: TGTGCCAGCAGCCTCAGGACTAGCGGCGCCTTTGGGGAGCTGTTTTTT. It translates to CASSLRTSGAFGELFF.

The rearrangement joins TRBV7-9 to TRBJ2-7; D is undetermined. Looked up from germline, CDR1 is SEHNR and CDR2 is FQNEAQ (reference sequence). There are 12 residues in the CDR3. Between the trimmed V and J ends, which lost 5 bases and 4 bases, there was a span of 9 bases. The CDR3 here is CASSPTEYEQYF. The CDR3 DNA follows: TGTGCCAGCAGCCCGACGGAGTACGAGCAGTACTTC.